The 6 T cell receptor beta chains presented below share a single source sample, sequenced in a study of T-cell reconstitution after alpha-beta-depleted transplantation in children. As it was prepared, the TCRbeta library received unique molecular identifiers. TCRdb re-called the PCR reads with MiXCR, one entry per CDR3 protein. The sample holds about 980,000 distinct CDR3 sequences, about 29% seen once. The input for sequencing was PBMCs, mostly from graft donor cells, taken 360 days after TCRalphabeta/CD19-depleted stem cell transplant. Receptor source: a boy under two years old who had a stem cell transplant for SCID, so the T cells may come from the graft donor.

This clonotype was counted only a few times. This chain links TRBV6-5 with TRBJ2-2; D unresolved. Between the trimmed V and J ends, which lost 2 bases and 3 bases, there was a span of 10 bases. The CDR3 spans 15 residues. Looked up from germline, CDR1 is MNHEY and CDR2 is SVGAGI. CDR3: CASSYESGYTGELFF. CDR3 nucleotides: TGTGCCAGCAGTTACGAGTCAGGTTACACCGGGGAGCTGTTTTTT.

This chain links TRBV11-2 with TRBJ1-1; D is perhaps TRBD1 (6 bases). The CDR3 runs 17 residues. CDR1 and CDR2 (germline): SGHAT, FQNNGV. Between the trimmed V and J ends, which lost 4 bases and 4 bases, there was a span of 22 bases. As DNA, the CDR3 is TGTGCCAGCAGCTCCCCATGGGGCGGGGGAGGGGGCACTGAAGCTTTCTTT. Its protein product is CASSSPWGGGGGTEAFF. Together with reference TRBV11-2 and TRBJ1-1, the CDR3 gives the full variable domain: EAGVAQSPRYKIIEKRQSVAFWCNPISGHATLYWYQQILGQGPKLLIQFQNNGVVDDSQLPKDRFSAERLKGVDSTLKIQPAKLEDSAVYLCASSSPWGGGGGTEAFFGQGTRLTVV.

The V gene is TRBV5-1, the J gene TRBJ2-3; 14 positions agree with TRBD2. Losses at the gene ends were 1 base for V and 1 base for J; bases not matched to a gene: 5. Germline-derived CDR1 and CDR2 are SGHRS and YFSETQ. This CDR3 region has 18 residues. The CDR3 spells CASSLSTSGGVGTDTQYF. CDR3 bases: TGCGCCAGCAGCTTGTCGACTAGCGGGGGGGTTGGCACAGATACGCAGTATTTT. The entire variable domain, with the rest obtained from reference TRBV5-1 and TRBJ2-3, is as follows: KAGVTQTPRYLIKTRGQQVTLSCSPISGHRSVSWYQQTPGQGLQFLFEYFSETQRNKGNFPGRFSGRQFSNSRSEMNVSTLELGDSALYLCASSLSTSGGVGTDTQYFGPGTRLTVL.

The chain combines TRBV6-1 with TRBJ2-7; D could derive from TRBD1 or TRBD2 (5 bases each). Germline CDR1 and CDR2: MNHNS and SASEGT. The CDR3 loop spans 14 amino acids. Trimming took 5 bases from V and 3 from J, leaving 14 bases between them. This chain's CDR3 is CASSHPGRNYEQYF. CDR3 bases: TGTGCCAGCAGTCATCCGGGACGGAACTACGAGCAGTACTTC.

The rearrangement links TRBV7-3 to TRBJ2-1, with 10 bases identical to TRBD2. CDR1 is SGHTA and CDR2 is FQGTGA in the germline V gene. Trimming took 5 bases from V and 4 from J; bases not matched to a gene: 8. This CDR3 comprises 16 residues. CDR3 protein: CASSRIAGGRYNEQFF. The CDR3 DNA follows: TGTGCCAGCAGCCGGATAGCGGGGGGACGATACAATGAGCAGTTCTTC.

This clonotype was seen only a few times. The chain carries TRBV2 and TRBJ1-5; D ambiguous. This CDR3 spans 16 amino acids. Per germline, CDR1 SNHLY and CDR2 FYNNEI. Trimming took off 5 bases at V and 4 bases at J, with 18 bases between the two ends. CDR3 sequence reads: CASSTPRMVSNQPQHF. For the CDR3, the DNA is TGTGCCAGCAGTACACCAAGGATGGTATCGAATCAGCCCCAGCATTTT.